This T cell receptor beta chain came from a study of T cell responses to AZD1222 COVID-19 vaccine. The CDR3 totals 16 residues. Germline CDR1 reads SGHRS; CDR2 reads YFSETQ. The trim removed 4 bases at V and 3 bases at J, leaving 10 bases unmatched. Clones were read by immunoSEQ multiplex PCR, and TCRdb kept only the in-frame ones, dropping some. The table records 130,000 to 150,000 clones, approximately 91% of them present only once. The sequence derives from an adult who received the AZD1222 COVID-19 vaccine. This specimen consisted of peripheral blood, obtained 28 days after the second AZD1222 dose. This chain connects TRBV5-1 to TRBJ2-4, with 7 nucleotides matching TRBD1. The CDR3 DNA follows: TGCGCCAGCAGCCCATACGACAGGGTTGACAAAAACATTCAGTACTTC. Protein: CASSPYDRVDKNIQYF.